The 7 T cell receptor beta chains below all came from one sample that was sequenced in a study of shared clonotypes between healthy human individuals. The protocol was immunoSEQ multiplex PCR, while the TCRdb copy is restricted to in-frame clones and leaves out a portion. The sample shows more than 900,000 clones, roughly 74% of them seen only once. Sequenced material: memory CD4+ T cells from PBMCs. The subset is: CD45RA-negative fraction. The receptors come from a young man in good health. Some clones in this sample may be carry-over from other donors' samples.

This chain links TRBV27 with TRBJ1-5, with D possibly matching TRBD1 (5 bases). The germline CDR1 and CDR2 sequences are MNHEY and SMNVEV (reference sequence). The CDR3 loop spans 20 amino acids. Trimming cost V 5 bases and J 0 bases, with 26 bases left between them. CDR3 sequence (DNA): TGTGCCAGCAGTCCAAGGGGAGGGTGGGGCCCACATTATAGCAATCAGCCCCAGCATTTT. This encodes CASSPRGGWGPHYSNQPQHF.

The rearrangement links TRBV6-5 to TRBJ2-2; D uncertain. V gave up 8 bases and J gave up 6 bases, with 4 bases separating them. From germline, CDR1 is MNHEY and CDR2 SVGAGI. The CDR3 length is 10 residues. The CDR3 nucleotides read TGTGCCAGCCAGGCCGGGGAGCTGTTTTTT. Translation gives CASQAGELFF.

This clone was seen a handful of times. This chain links TRBV4-3 with TRBJ2-3, with no clear D. CDR3 length: 15 residues. Germline CDR1 reads LGHNA; CDR2 reads YSLEER. Trimming removed 4 bases from V and 4 bases from J, with 15 bases in between. The CDR3 loop is CASSPDRASPDTQYF. CDR3 in DNA: TGCGCCAGCAGCCCCGACCGAGCCAGCCCAGATACGCAGTATTTT.

The sample holds one count of this clone. The V and J genes are TRBV28 and TRBJ2-5, with TRBD1 as a possible D gene (6 bases). CDR3 length equals 14 residues. V was clipped by 5 bases and J by 5 bases, with 15 bases between them. Germline V gene lookup returns CDR1 MDHEN and CDR2 SYDVKM. In DNA, the CDR3 is TGTGCCAGCAGTGGTAGAGGGGGATGGGAGACCCAGTACTTC. Translating gives CASSGRGGWETQYF. Full variable domain (outside the CDR3, taken from reference TRBV28 and TRBJ2-5): DVKVTQSSRYLVKRTGEKVFLECVQDMDHENMFWYRQDPGLGLRLIYFSYDVKMKEKGDIPEGYSVSREKKERFSLILESASTNQTSMYLCASSGRGGWETQYFGPGTRLLVL.

V is TRBV29-1 and J is TRBJ2-4; 12 bases match TRBD2. The CDR3 runs 15 residues. CDR1 is SQVTM, CDR2 ANQGSEA, per germline. Trimming took 1 base from V and 8 from J; bases not matched to a gene: 6. The CDR3: CSVEGLAGALDIQYF. The CDR3 region has the DNA TGCAGCGTTGAAGGACTAGCGGGGGCCTTGGACATTCAGTACTTC.

Turning to this clone: Other DNA sequences within the sample encode an identical CDR3. The genes are TRBV28 and TRBJ2-7; TRBD2 might be the D (5 bases). Germline CDR1 is MDHEN and CDR2 is SYDVKM. The CDR3 has 13 residues. With 6 bases removed from V and 0 bases from J, the gap between germline ends came to 9 bases. CDR3 in amino acids: CASRGGSSYEQYF. CDR3 nucleotide sequence: TGTGCCAGCAGGGGTGGGAGCTCCTACGAGCAGTACTTC.

This clone was seen only once. The chain is built from TRBV6-1 and TRBJ2-7, with D uncertain. The V end was cut by 6 bases, the J end by 0 bases, with 15 bases between. CDR3 length equals 15 residues. Per the germline V gene, CDR1 is MNHNS and CDR2 is SASEGT. This CDR3 is CASSILARSSYEQYF. The CDR3 DNA reads as TGTGCCAGCAGCATATTAGCACGATCCTCCTACGAGCAGTACTTC.